These T cell receptor beta chains were read from a single sample in a study of T cell responses to AZD1222 COVID-19 vaccine. The data were produced by immunoSEQ multiplex PCR, yet TCRdb's version contains in-frame clones alone and is incomplete. In the table there are 90,000 to 120,000 clones, over 80% of which are singletons. The sequences come from peripheral blood, collected 28 days after the second AZD1222 dose. The source is an adult who received the AZD1222 COVID-19 vaccine. Each CDR3 is given with its conserved first and last residue. Each record gives: V gene, CDR3 length, D gene, J gene, clone size, CDR3 DNA, CDR3 protein. A D gene is named only where the DNA matches it firmly. Rows may omit the clone size; those that give it use once, few, many or a size class.

TRBV7-9,15,TRBD1,TRBJ1-3,.,TGTGCCAGCAGCTTAGTGGGGACAGTCGGAAACACCATATATTTT,CASSLVGTVGNTIYF
TRBV28,12,.,TRBJ2-7,.,TGTGCCAGCAGCCCCCGGGCCCTGGAGCAGTACTTC,CASSPRALEQYF
TRBV7-9,17,TRBD1,TRBJ2-7,once,TGTGCCAGCAGCTTAGCTTTGAATCAGCAGGGGGCCTACGAGCAGTACTTC,CASSLALNQQGAYEQYF
TRBV5-4,14,.,TRBJ2-3,once,TGTGCCAGCAGCTTGGCCGATAGCACAGATACGCAGTATTTT,CASSLADSTDTQYF
TRBV11-1,15,TRBD1,TRBJ2-6,.,TGTGCCAGCAGCTTCGGGACAGCTGGGGCCAACGTCCTGACTTTC,CASSFGTAGANVLTF
TRBV30,16,TRBD2,TRBJ2-7,.,TGTGCCTGGAGTGTACCTACAGCGGGAGGATTCTACGAGCAGTACTTC,CAWSVPTAGGFYEQYF
TRBV11-2,15,TRBD1,TRBJ1-5,.,TGTGCCAGCAGCTTAGGGACAGGGGGCCTTCAGCCCCAGCATTTT,CASSLGTGGLQPQHF
TRBV3-1/TRBV3-2,16,.,TRBJ1-6,.,TGTGCCAGCAGCCAAGTGAGAGGTCAGGGAAATTCACCCCTCCACTTT,CASSQVRGQGNSPLHF
TRBV5-1,15,.,TRBJ2-1,.,TGCGCCAGCAGCCTCCGACTAGACCCCCGCAATGAGCAGTTCTTC,CASSLRLDPRNEQFF
TRBV10-1,19,TRBD2,TRBJ2-7,.,TGCGCCACACCTGGGGTAGCGGGAGGGCCGGGGCCAACCTCCTACGAGCAGTACTTC,CATPGVAGGPGPTSYEQYF
TRBV6-5,15,.,TRBJ1-2,.,TGTGCCAGCAGAACCCCAGGGGAGGCTAACTATGGCTACACCTTC,CASRTPGEANYGYTF
TRBV25-1,15,TRBD1,TRBJ2-5,.,TGTGCCAGCAGTGAATATGAGGGGGCCCAGGAGACCCAGTACTTC,CASSEYEGAQETQYF
TRBV7-6,15,.,TRBJ1-1,.,TGTGCCAGCAGCTTAGGAACCGGGGTCTCCACTGAAGCTTTCTTT,CASSLGTGVSTEAFF
TRBV19,16,TRBD1,TRBJ1-5,.,TGTGCCAGTAGTATTTACAGGGGATCTAGCAATCAGCCCCAGCATTTT,CASSIYRGSSNQPQHF
TRBV30,16,.,TRBJ2-5,.,TGTGCCTGGATAGGGCCCGGTCGGCGTGAGGATGGGACCCAGTACTTC,CAWIGPGRREDGTQYF
TRBV28,17,.,TRBJ2-3,.,TGTGCCAGCAGTCCCCACACAGGGTGGTTGTACCCAGATACGCAGTATTTT,CASSPHTGWLYPDTQYF
TRBV7-9,11,.,TRBJ2-5,.,TGTGCCAGCAGCTTTCAAGAGACCCAGTACTTC,CASSFQETQYF